This T cell receptor (beta chain) was captured in a study of T-cell reconstitution after alpha-beta-depleted transplantation in children. Findings and caveats of the study: T-cell counts and diversity at one year post-transplant came mainly from newly produced T cells.

The library targeted TCRbeta and was prepared with unique molecular identifiers. TCRdb analysed the PCR reads with MiXCR anew, one entry per CDR3 protein. The sample carries 75,000 to 80,000 distinct CDR3 sequences, around 18% recorded once. Germline CDR1 reads LGHDT; CDR2 reads YNNKEL (reference sequence). V dropped 8 bases and J dropped 5 bases, with 15 bases sitting between them. This CDR3 is built from 14 residues. On this clonotype: Its specificity is not known.

The source is a male patient aged 2 to 9 who had a stem cell transplant for acute lymphoblastic leukemia, so the T cells may come from the graft donor. The material was PBMCs, mostly from graft donor cells, obtained 360 days after TCRalphabeta/CD19-depleted stem cell transplant. The chain links TRBV3-1 to TRBJ2-2, with D unresolved. CDR3 in amino acids: CASARQAVTGELFF. The CDR3 DNA is TGTGCCAGCGCTCGGCAGGCTGTGACCGGGGAGCTGTTTTTT.